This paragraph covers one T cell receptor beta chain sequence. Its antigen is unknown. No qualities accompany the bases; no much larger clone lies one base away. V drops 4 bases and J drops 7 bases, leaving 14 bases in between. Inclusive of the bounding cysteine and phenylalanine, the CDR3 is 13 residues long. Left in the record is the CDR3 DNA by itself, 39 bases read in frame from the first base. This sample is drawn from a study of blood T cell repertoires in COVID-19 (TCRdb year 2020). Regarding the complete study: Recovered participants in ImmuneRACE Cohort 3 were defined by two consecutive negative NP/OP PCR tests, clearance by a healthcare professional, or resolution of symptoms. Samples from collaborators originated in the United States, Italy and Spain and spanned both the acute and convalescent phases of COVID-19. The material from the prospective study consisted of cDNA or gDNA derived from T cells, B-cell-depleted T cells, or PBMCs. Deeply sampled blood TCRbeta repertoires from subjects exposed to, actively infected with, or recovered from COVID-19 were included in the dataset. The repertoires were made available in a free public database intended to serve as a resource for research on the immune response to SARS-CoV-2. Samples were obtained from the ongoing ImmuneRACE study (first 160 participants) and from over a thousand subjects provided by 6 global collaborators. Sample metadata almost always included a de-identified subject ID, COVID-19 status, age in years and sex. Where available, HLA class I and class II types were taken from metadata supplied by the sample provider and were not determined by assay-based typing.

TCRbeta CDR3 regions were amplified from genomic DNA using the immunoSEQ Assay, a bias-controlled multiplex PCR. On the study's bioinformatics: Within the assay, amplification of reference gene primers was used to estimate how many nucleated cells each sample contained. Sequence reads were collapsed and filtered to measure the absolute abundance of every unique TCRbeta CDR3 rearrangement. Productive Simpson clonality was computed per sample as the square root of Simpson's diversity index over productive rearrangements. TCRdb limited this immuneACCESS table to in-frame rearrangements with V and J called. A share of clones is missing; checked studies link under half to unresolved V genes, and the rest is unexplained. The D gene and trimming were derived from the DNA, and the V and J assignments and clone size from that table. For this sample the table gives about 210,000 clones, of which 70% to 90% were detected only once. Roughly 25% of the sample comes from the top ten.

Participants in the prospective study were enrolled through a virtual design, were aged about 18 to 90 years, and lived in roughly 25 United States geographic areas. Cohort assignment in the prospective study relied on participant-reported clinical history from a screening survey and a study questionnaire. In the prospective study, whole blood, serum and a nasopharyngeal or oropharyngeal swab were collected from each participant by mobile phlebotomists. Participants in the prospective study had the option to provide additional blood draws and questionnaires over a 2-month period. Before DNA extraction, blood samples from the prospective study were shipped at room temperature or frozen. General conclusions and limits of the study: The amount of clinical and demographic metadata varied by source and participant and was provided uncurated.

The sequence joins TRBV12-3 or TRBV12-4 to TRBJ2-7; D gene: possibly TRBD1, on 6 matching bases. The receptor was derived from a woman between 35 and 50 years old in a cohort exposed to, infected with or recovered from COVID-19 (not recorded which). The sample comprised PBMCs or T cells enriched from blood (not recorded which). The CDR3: CASSYRASWEQYF. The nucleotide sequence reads TGTGCCAGCAGTTACAGGGCCTCCTGGGAGCAGTACTTC.